These 26 T cell receptor beta chains came from one sample sequenced in a study of neurological immune-mediated disorders. TCRdb re-derived calls from the 5' RACE reads in MiXCR, one entry per CDR3 protein. The sample contains 70,000 to 95,000 distinct CDR3 sequences, over 10% of which appear only once. Documented time point: longitudinal time-point 2. The sequenced sample consisted of PBMCs. Every receptor here comes from a female donor with HTLV-1-associated myelopathy (HAM/TSP).

This clonotype was counted ten times or more. The genes are TRBV10-3 and TRBJ2-7, with a weak D call TRBD1 (6 bases). Germline CDR1 and CDR2: ENHRY and SYGVKD. The CDR3 spans 13 residues. V was pared by 9 bases and J by 8 bases, with 20 bases between. Here the CDR3 DNA reads TGTGCCATACAGGGTTTTGCCGATCAACAGCAGTACTTC. This sequence encodes CAIQGFADQQQYF.

This clonotype was seen many times. This chain joins TRBV6-5 and TRBJ2-5; 7 bases are shared with TRBD1. The CDR3 is 16 amino acids. The germline V gene encodes CDR1 MNHEY and CDR2 SVGAGI. The ends lost 0 bases at V and 5 bases at J; junction bases unmatched: 9. The CDR3 coding sequence is TGTGCCAGCAGTTACTCGAATCCCAGGGGGATGGAGACCCAGTACTTC. It specifies CASSYSNPRGMETQYF.

Ten or more counts support this clonotype. The chain joins TRBV4-2 to TRBJ2-7; 10 bases line up with TRBD2. The length of the CDR3 is 15 residues. The V gene's germline CDR1 is LGHNA and CDR2 YNFKEQ. Germline trimming cut 2 bases from V and 1 base from J; bases unmatched to any gene: 2. The DNA for the CDR3 is TGTGCCAGCAGCCAATTTAGCGGGGGGTCCTACGAGCAGTACTTC. Amino acids: CASSQFSGGSYEQYF.

This clonotype was observed at least ten times. The CDR3 protein is CASRGPPASTDTQYF. CDR3 coding DNA: TGCGCCAGCAGGGGGCCACCAGCTAGCACAGATACGCAGTATTTT. J is TRBJ2-3 and V is TRBV5-1; tentative D call: TRBD1 (5 bases). Per the germline V gene, CDR1 is SGHRS and CDR2 is YFSETQ. V lost 5 bases and J lost 0, with 13 bases in between. This CDR3 region has 15 residues.

This clonotype has at least ten counts. The rearrangement joins TRBV4-1 to TRBJ2-6, with a weak D call TRBD2 (6 bases). V was clipped by 4 bases and J by 1 base, with 11 bases between them. Germline CDR1 MGHRA, CDR2 YSYEKL. The CDR3 extends over 16 amino acids. The CDR3 here is CASSLHSGSGANVLTF. The CDR3 DNA reads TGCGCCAGCAGCCTGCATAGCGGTTCTGGGGCCAACGTCCTGACTTTC.

In its sample, this clonotype was seen a few times. V is TRBV7-2 and J is TRBJ1-4; D unresolved. Germline V CDR1 and CDR2: SGHTA, FQGNSA. Trimming cost V 6 bases and J 7 bases, with 15 bases left between them. There are 14 residues in the CDR3. The CDR3 region has the DNA TGTGCCAGCAGTTACCAGGTTCTTCCTGAAAAACTGTTTTTT. Translated, it gives CASSYQVLPEKLFF. Full variable domain (missing parts from reference TRBV7-2 and TRBJ1-4): GAGVSQSPSNKVTEKGKDVELRCDPISGHTALYWYRQSLGQGLEFLIYFQGNSAPDKSGLPSDRFSAERTGGSVSTLTIQRTQQEDSAVYLCASSYQVLPEKLFFGSGTQLSVL.

V gene TRBV5-1 combines with J gene TRBJ2-3; D is tentatively TRBD1 or TRBD2 (5 bases each). This CDR3 contains 14 residues. Trimming cost V 9 bases and J 5 bases, with 19 bases left between them. The germline gives CDR1 SGHRS, CDR2 YFSETQ. Written as DNA, the CDR3 is TGCGCCACCGCGTATGGGGGTTCGGAAGATACGCAGTATTTT. It specifies CATAYGGSEDTQYF.

This clonotype has a count of ten or more. The genes are TRBV5-1 and TRBJ1-1; the D is unclear. V gave up 4 bases and J gave up 8 bases, with 15 bases separating them. The CDR3 runs 13 residues. Germline V CDR1 and CDR2: SGHRS, YFSETQ. The DNA for the CDR3 is TGCGCCAGCAGCCAACGTAGAGAAACAGAAGCTTTCTTT. Translated: CASSQRRETEAFF.

This clonotype was counted many times. The chain is built from TRBV7-2 and TRBJ2-3, with D hard to call. Germline V gene lookup returns CDR1 SGHTA and CDR2 FQGNSA. Deletions cut 3 bases from V and 6 bases from J, with 13 bases between. This CDR3 is built from 14 residues. The CDR3 nucleotides are TGTGCCAGCAGCTTCGACGGCCTAAGGGATACGCAGTATTTT. It codes for CASSFDGLRDTQYF.

This clonotype was counted ten times or more. The V gene is TRBV20-1, the J gene TRBJ2-1; 10 bases map to TRBD2. The germline CDR1 and CDR2 sequences are DFQATT and SNEGSKA (reference sequence). With V trimmed by 4 bases and J by 8 bases, 20 bases remained unmatched. CDR3 size: 18 residues. CDR3 sequence: CSATRTILAGETRDEQFF. CDR3 DNA sequence: TGCAGTGCTACCCGCACAATCCTAGCGGGGGAAACTAGGGATGAGCAGTTCTTC.

This clonotype was seen ten or more times. The CDR3 DNA sequence: TGTGCCAGCAGTTTAGGGACAGGGGGGTCAGATACGCAGTATTTT. It yields the protein CASSLGTGGSDTQYF. The chain uses TRBV12-3 or TRBV12-4 and TRBJ2-3, with 10 nucleotides matching TRBD1. V lost 1 base to trimming and J lost 4 bases; unmatched junction nucleotides: 2. The CDR3 sequence is 15 residues long.

This clonotype appeared many times. V gene TRBV4-1 combines with J gene TRBJ2-3; D is ambiguous. The CDR3 is 14 amino acids. Germline-derived CDR1 and CDR2 are MGHRA and YSYEKL. Trimming left V 0 bases short and J 3 bases short, with 7 bases between. CDR3 region: CASSQERVTDTQYF. The DNA of the CDR3 is TGCGCCAGCAGCCAAGAAAGGGTAACAGATACGCAGTATTTT.

This clonotype was observed once. The chain carries TRBV6-5 and TRBJ2-3, with TRBD1 identical over 11 bases. Losses at the gene ends were 5 bases for V and 3 bases for J; bases not matched to a gene: 7. The CDR3 contains 16 residues. Germline CDR1 is MNHEY and CDR2 is SVGAGI. CDR3 loop: CASSELGQGATDTQYF. For the CDR3, the DNA is TGTGCCAGCAGTGAACTCGGACAGGGGGCAACAGATACGCAGTATTTT.

This clonotype was observed many times. J is TRBJ2-1 and V is TRBV7-2; D possibly corresponds to TRBD1 (5 bases). The V gene's germline CDR1 is SGHTA and CDR2 FQGNSA. This CDR3 is 15 amino acids long. Trimming took 5 bases from V and 4 from J, leaving 15 bases between them. The CDR3 loop reads CASSQDINPYNEQFF. The CDR3 nucleotides read TGTGCCAGCAGCCAGGACATCAACCCTTACAATGAGCAGTTCTTC.

CDR3 DNA: TGTGCCAGCAGCTCGGGTGGCAGGGGAGGTACAGATACGCAGTATTTT. It codes for CASSSGGRGGTDTQYF. The gene calls are TRBV7-2 and TRBJ2-3, with D perhaps matching TRBD1 or TRBD2 (6 bases each). V lost 4 bases, J lost 3 bases, and 17 bases lay in between. This CDR3 spans 16 amino acids. Germline-derived CDR1 and CDR2 are SGHTA and FQGNSA.

This clonotype appeared many times. This rearrangement joins TRBV4-1 to TRBJ2-4; maybe TRBD1 (5 bases). Trimming removed 1 base at V and 5 bases at J, with 18 bases between. Germline V gene data show CDR1 as MGHRA and CDR2 as YSYEKL. This CDR3 contains 17 residues. DNA of the CDR3: TGCGCCAGCAGCCAAGTGCCAACGGACAACCCCCAAAACATTCAGTACTTC. Protein product: CASSQVPTDNPQNIQYF.

This clonotype has a handful of counts. The chain carries TRBV20-1 and TRBJ2-7; D possibly corresponds to TRBD1 (6 bases). The CDR3 covers 13 residues. Germline V gene lookup returns CDR1 DFQATT and CDR2 SNEGSKA (reference sequence). Trimming cost V 1 base and J 5 bases, with 12 bases left between them. The CDR3 bases are TGCAGTGCTAGAGCCCCAGGGGTGGACGAGCAGTACTTC. Its protein is CSARAPGVDEQYF.

This clonotype was seen ten or more times. The chain carries TRBV5-1 and TRBJ2-7, with D possibly matching TRBD1 (5 bases). The CDR3 has 13 amino acids. Deletions cut 4 bases from V and 5 bases from J, with 13 bases between. Per germline, CDR1 SGHRS and CDR2 YFSETQ. CDR3 DNA: TGCGCCAGCAGCGCAAGCCAGGGAAACGAGCAGTACTTC. It codes for CASSASQGNEQYF.

This clonotype was counted many times. The J gene is TRBJ2-7, the V gene TRBV3-1, with D unresolved. CDR1 and CDR2 from the germline V gene are LGHDT and YNNKEL (reference sequence). The germline V and J ends were trimmed by 0 bases and 7 bases, with 10 bases remaining between them. The CDR3 extends over 13 amino acids. The CDR3 protein is CASSQERLWEQYF. The CDR3 DNA is TGTGCCAGCAGCCAAGAGAGGCTTTGGGAGCAGTACTTC.

This clonotype was recorded many times. Compared with germline, one end of the junction differs, possibly owing to a read error. The rearrangement links TRBV15 to TRBJ2-7; 7 bases line up with TRBD1. Germline V lookup: CDR1 LNHNV, CDR2 YYDKDF (reference sequence). This CDR3 is 15 amino acids long. CDR3 sequence reads: CATSRDRGQAMSQYF. In DNA, the CDR3 is TGTGCTACCAGCAGAGATCGAGGACAGGCCATGTCCCAGTACTTC. Combining the CDR3 with reference TRBV15 and TRBJ2-7 gives the whole variable domain DAMVIQNPRYQVTQFGKPVTLSCSQTLNHNVMYWYQQKSSQAPKLLFHYYDKDFNNEADTPDNFQSRRPNTSFCFLDIRSPGLGDTAMYLCATSRDRGQAMSQYFGPGTRLTVT.

Ten or more counts support this clonotype. The V gene is TRBV28, the J gene TRBJ1-1; 7 nucleotides match TRBD1. Losses at the gene ends were 6 bases for V and 5 bases for J; bases not matched to a gene: 6. CDR1 is MDHEN, CDR2 SYDVKM, per germline. This CDR3 has 13 residues. The CDR3 bases are TGTGCCAGCAGAAGACAGGGTTCGACTGAAGCTTTCTTT. Translating gives CASRRQGSTEAFF.

This clonotype was counted ten times or more. The rearrangement uses TRBV7-3 and TRBJ2-2; weak D call: TRBD2 (6 bases). The CDR3 is 15 amino acids. Trimming stripped 5 bases from V and 0 bases from J, with 10 bases between. Germline assignment: CDR1 SGHTA and CDR2 FQGTGA. The CDR3 region is CASSETSTNTGELFF. The DNA for the CDR3 is TGTGCCAGCAGCGAAACTAGCACGAACACCGGGGAGCTGTTTTTT.

This clonotype was found many times. This chain joins TRBV5-1 and TRBJ2-3, with 10 bases fitting TRBD2. The CDR3 has 17 amino acids. Germline V lookup: CDR1 SGHRS, CDR2 YFSETQ. After removal of 0 bases from V and 3 bases from J, the junction contained 7 bases not matched to a gene. The CDR3 protein is CASSLGLAGATTDTQYF. As DNA, the CDR3 is TGCGCCAGCAGCTTGGGACTAGCGGGCGCAACAACAGATACGCAGTATTTT.

This clonotype has at least ten counts. The chain carries TRBV6-1 and TRBJ1-2, with 8 positions matching TRBD1. J was trimmed by 8 bases and V by 6 bases; bases with no gene match: 14. Per the germline V gene, CDR1 is MNHNS and CDR2 is SASEGT. The CDR3 has 15 residues. The CDR3 DNA is TGTGCCAGCAGACAGGACAGGGACGTTTCTCGCGGCTACACCTTC. Protein product: CASRQDRDVSRGYTF.

This clonotype was found many times. V and J are TRBV12-3 or TRBV12-4 and TRBJ1-2; D is perhaps TRBD1 (6 bases). The CDR3 covers 12 residues. V shed 5 bases and J shed 4 bases, with 8 bases lying between them. CDR3 region: CASSGGSYGYTF. The CDR3 nucleotides read TGTGCCAGCAGTGGGGGCTCCTATGGCTACACCTTC.

There are many counts of this clonotype. The chain has TRBV14 and TRBJ2-2, with D perhaps matching TRBD2 (5 bases). V dropped 4 bases and J dropped 7 bases, with 13 bases sitting between them. This CDR3 contains 14 residues. Looked up from germline, CDR1 is SGHDN and CDR2 is FVKESK. CDR3 bases: TGTGCCAGCAGCCTTCTAGCCTTCAACGGGGAGCTGTTTTTT. Amino acids: CASSLLAFNGELFF.